Shown below are 25 T cell receptor beta chains from a single sample sequenced in a study of OX40 agonist ivuxolimab in advanced cancers. The library relied on the immunoSEQ multiplex PCR assay. TCRdb's version of the immuneACCESS table is confined to in-frame rearrangements and falls short of the full clone set. An unresolved V gene accounts for under half of the shortfall where checked; the remainder is of unknown origin. The sample table holds roughly 26,000 clones, of which about 90% were seen once. About 20% of the sample goes to the ten largest clones. Sequenced here: CD4+ or CD8+ T cells sorted from blood, sampled in a trial of the OX40 agonist ivuxolimab. These receptors were collected from an adult with an advanced solid tumor such as melanoma, head and neck, liver or kidney cancer.

The chain recombines TRBV5-8 with TRBJ1-5; 7 bases fit TRBD1. Germline V gene sequence: CDR1 SGHTS, CDR2 YDEGEE. V shed 3 bases and J 9 bases; nucleotides not matched to a gene: 12. The CDR3 covers 15 residues. CDR3 amino acids: CASSSFTGDGWPQHF. In nucleotides, the CDR3 is TGTGCCAGCAGCTCCTTTACAGGGGATGGATGGCCCCAGCATTTT.

The J gene is TRBJ2-7, the V gene TRBV4-2; 12 bases agree with TRBD2. Germline V gives CDR1 LGHNA, CDR2 YNFKEQ. The V gene end was trimmed by 4 bases and the J gene end by 1 base; junction bases not matched to a gene: 2. There are 15 residues in the CDR3. The CDR3 DNA reads TGTGCCAGCAGCCCTAGCGGGGGGGCGTCCTACGAGCAGTACTTC. It specifies CASSPSGGASYEQYF.

V usage is TRBV19 and J usage is TRBJ2-1, with 7 bases that match TRBD1. Trimming removed 3 bases from V and 3 bases from J; junction bases left unmatched: 11. The CDR3 has 17 residues. Germline assignment: CDR1 LNHDA and CDR2 SQIVND (reference sequence). CDR3 in DNA: TGTGCCAGTAGTATCACCTCCGGGGACAGACTCTACAATGAGCAGTTCTTC. Protein: CASSITSGDRLYNEQFF.

This chain uses TRBV6-4 with TRBJ1-6; maybe TRBD1 (5 bases). The CDR3 loop spans 14 amino acids. Germline lookup yields CDR1 MRHNA and CDR2 SNTAGT. V gave up 4 bases and J gave up 6 bases, with 10 bases separating them. CDR3 loop: CASSAAGGNSPLHF. CDR3 nucleotides: TGTGCCAGCAGTGCCGCCGGGGGTAATTCACCCCTCCACTTT.

The V call is TRBV9, the J call TRBJ2-5, with D maybe TRBD2 (7 bases). The CDR3 spans 17 residues. Germline CDR1 and CDR2: SGDLS and YYNGEE. V lost 3 bases, J lost 0 bases, and 18 bases lay in between. The CDR3 sequence: CASSAPMGGANQETQYF. CDR3 bases: TGTGCCAGCAGCGCCCCGATGGGGGGGGCCAACCAAGAGACCCAGTACTTC.

The V gene is TRBV19, the J gene TRBJ2-1; 8 positions agree with TRBD2. Germline lookup yields CDR1 LNHDA and CDR2 SQIVND (reference sequence). CDR3 length equals 16 residues. With 1 base clipped from V and 6 bases from J, the junction kept 8 bases outside the gene matches. The DNA of the CDR3 is TGTGCCAGTAGTATAGCGACGGGAGGGCCTTTCAATGAGCAGTTCTTC. It translates to CASSIATGGPFNEQFF.

This sequence joins TRBV29-1 and TRBJ2-5; 11 bases align to TRBD2. V shed 0 bases and J 2 bases; nucleotides not matched to a gene: 8. The CDR3 loop spans 17 amino acids. Per germline, CDR1 SQVTM and CDR2 ANQGSEA. CDR3 in DNA: TGCAGCGTTGAAGATGAACTAGCGGGAGTAGGGCAAGAGACCCAGTACTTC. It is translated as CSVEDELAGVGQETQYF.

The chain recombines TRBV5-1 with TRBJ2-5; a weak D match, TRBD2 (6 bases). The germline V gene has CDR1 SGHRS and CDR2 YFSETQ. CDR3 length equals 14 residues. Trimming took 2 bases from V and 4 from J, leaving 12 bases between them. As DNA, the CDR3 is TGCGCCAGCAGCTTCATGGGGGGTCCAGAGACCCAGTACTTC. Translated, it gives CASSFMGGPETQYF.

CDR3 in DNA: TGTGCCAGCAGCCCAGGATCGGGACTAGTGACTAGGGAGCTGTTTTTT. As protein: CASSPGSGLVTRELFF. The chain combines TRBV11-1 with TRBJ2-2, with 8 positions matching TRBD2. J lost 9 bases, V lost 5 bases, and 14 bases had no gene match. The CDR3 is made up of 16 amino acids. Germline V gene sequence: CDR1 SGHAT, CDR2 FQDESV (reference sequence).

The chain carries TRBV11-1 and TRBJ1-1, with D unclear. V shed 4 bases and J shed 2 bases, with 14 bases lying between them. Germline lookup yields CDR1 SGHAT and CDR2 FQDESV (reference sequence). The length of the CDR3 is 15 residues. In DNA, the CDR3 is TGTGCCAGCAGCTATAAATCCCAGATAAACACTGAAGCTTTCTTT. Its protein product is CASSYKSQINTEAFF.

The gene calls are TRBV29-1 and TRBJ2-1, with D unclear. Germline assignment: CDR1 SQVTM and CDR2 ANQGSEA. Trimming left V 6 bases short and J 6 bases short, with 15 bases between. The CDR3 sequence is 13 residues long. This CDR3 reads CSVVASPSNEQFF. CDR3 DNA sequence: TGCAGCGTAGTAGCAAGCCCCAGCAATGAGCAGTTCTTC.

This sequence joins TRBV30 and TRBJ2-7; either TRBD1 or TRBD2 may fit D (5 bases each). The germline gives CDR1 GTSNPN, CDR2 SVGIG (reference sequence). There are 14 residues in the CDR3. The V end was cut by 0 bases, the J end by 2 bases, with 11 bases between. The DNA of the CDR3 is TGTGCCTGGAGTGTAGGGGCGGGTACCTACGAGCAGTACTTC. This gives the protein CAWSVGAGTYEQYF.

This clone was seen a single time. The chain is built from TRBV11-2 and TRBJ2-5; 9 bases fit TRBD1. This CDR3 contains 14 residues. V lost 4 bases to trimming and J lost 5 bases; unmatched junction nucleotides: 5. Germline V gives CDR1 SGHAT, CDR2 FQNNGV. The CDR3 region has the DNA TGTGCCAGCAGCTCCACAGGGGGCCGTGAGACCCAGTACTTC. As protein: CASSSTGGRETQYF.

V usage is TRBV2 and J usage is TRBJ2-7; TRBD2 agrees at 9 bases. V trimming: 1 base; J trimming: 2 bases; junction bases outside the gene matches: 0. Germline-derived CDR1 and CDR2 are SNHLY and FYNNEI. This CDR3 is 14 amino acids long. The CDR3 nucleotides are TGTGCCAGCAGTGAAGTAGCGGGAGCCTACGAGCAGTACTTC. This codes for CASSEVAGAYEQYF.

This clone was recorded once. The rearrangement joins TRBV28 to TRBJ1-3; D perhaps matches TRBD1 (5 bases). This CDR3 region has 19 residues. Trimming shortened V by 0 bases and J by 0 bases, and 18 bases separated the two germline ends. The germline gives CDR1 MDHEN, CDR2 SYDVKM. CDR3 bases: TGTGCCAGCAGTTTATGGGGGGACCTCCATAAGCTCTCTGGAAACACCATATATTTT. Encoded protein: CASSLWGDLHKLSGNTIYF. The full variable domain, rest sourced from reference TRBV28 and TRBJ1-3, is DVKVTQSSRYLVKRTGEKVFLECVQDMDHENMFWYRQDPGLGLRLIYFSYDVKMKEKGDIPEGYSVSREKKERFSLILESASTNQTSMYLCASSLWGDLHKLSGNTIYFGEGSWLTVV.

This chain uses TRBV9 with TRBJ2-1, with D maybe TRBD1 (6 bases). This CDR3 is built from 15 residues. The germline V gene has CDR1 SGDLS and CDR2 YYNGEE. Trimming cost V 4 bases and J 2 bases, with 13 bases left between them. CDR3: CASSSTRTAYNEQFF. CDR3 coding DNA: TGTGCCAGCAGCTCGACACGGACAGCCTACAATGAGCAGTTCTTC.

The J gene is TRBJ2-2, the V gene TRBV7-9; 12 nucleotides agree with TRBD1. V lost 4 bases, J lost 6 bases, and 3 bases stayed unmatched. The CDR3 contains 15 residues. Germline lookup yields CDR1 SEHNR and CDR2 FQNEAQ (reference sequence). CDR3 region: CASSSRDRGPGELFF. The CDR3 coding sequence is TGTGCCAGCAGCTCTCGGGACAGGGGGCCCGGGGAGCTGTTTTTT.

This chain uses TRBV30 with TRBJ1-2; maybe TRBD1 (6 bases). The CDR3 runs to 14 residues. CDR1 and CDR2 from the germline V gene are GTSNPN and SVGIG (reference sequence). Trimming took off 0 bases at V and 8 bases at J, with 16 bases between the two ends. The CDR3 sequence: CAWSVQAGAKGYTF. For the CDR3, the DNA is TGTGCCTGGAGTGTACAGGCAGGGGCGAAGGGCTACACCTTC.

The chain couples TRBV7-9 to TRBJ1-2; D is ambiguous. This CDR3 is 15 amino acids long. Germline V gene sequence: CDR1 SEHNR, CDR2 FQNEAQ (reference sequence). V lost 5 bases and J 4 bases, leaving 17 bases between the germline ends. The chain's CDR3 is CASSLSFNVIYGYTF. CDR3 in DNA: TGTGCCAGCAGCCTCAGTTTTAACGTTATCTATGGCTACACCTTC.

The chain combines TRBV7-9 with TRBJ2-7, with 7 bases aligning to TRBD1. The CDR3 length is 14 residues. Per the germline V gene, CDR1 is SEHNR and CDR2 is FQNEAQ (reference sequence). V lost 3 bases to trimming and J lost 4 bases; unmatched junction nucleotides: 6. CDR3 bases: TGTGCCAGCAGCTTCGGGACAGCGTTTTACGAGCAGTACTTC. Translated: CASSFGTAFYEQYF.

Note on this clone: At one of its ends the junction is not consistent with the germline gene, which may arise from a read error. The chain combines TRBV7-9 with TRBJ2-7; D is possibly TRBD1 (6 bases). Germline V gene sequence: CDR1 SEHNR, CDR2 FQNEAQ (reference sequence). This CDR3 has 16 residues. The CDR3 is CASSQEATGQFYEQYF. The CDR3 region has the DNA TGCGCCAGCAGCCAAGAGGCGACAGGCCAATTCTACGAGCAGTACTTC.

The chain links TRBV9 to TRBJ2-2; D remains unclear. There are 13 residues in the CDR3. The ends were cut back, 0 bases at V and 4 bases at J, with 4 bases in the middle. Germline-derived CDR1 and CDR2 are SGDLS and YYNGEE. Written as DNA, the CDR3 is TGTGCCAGCAGCGTAGGAGTCACCGGGGAGCTGTTTTTT. Translation gives CASSVGVTGELFF.

The sample holds one count of this clone. The CDR3 bases are TGCGCCAGCAGCCTGGACAGCGGGGACTATGGCTACACCTTC. It specifies CASSLDSGDYGYTF. The chain is built from TRBV5-1 and TRBJ1-2, with D possibly being TRBD1 (6 bases). This CDR3 region has 14 residues. V shed 4 bases and J shed 3 bases, with 13 bases lying between them. Germline CDR1 is SGHRS and CDR2 is YFSETQ.

This clone was counted a single time. The J gene is TRBJ2-7, the V gene TRBV27; D uncertain. Trimming cost V 5 bases and J 2 bases, with 10 bases left between them. Looked up from germline, CDR1 is MNHEY and CDR2 is SMNVEV (reference sequence). The CDR3 spans 13 residues. In nucleotides, the CDR3 is TGTGCCAGCAGTGGATACTCAACCTACGAGCAGTACTTC. Translated: CASSGYSTYEQYF.

The chain links TRBV9 to TRBJ2-2; D not certain. This CDR3 spans 14 amino acids. Per the germline V gene, CDR1 is SGDLS and CDR2 is YYNGEE. V lost 0 bases, J lost 4 bases, and 7 bases lay in between. The CDR3 sequence: CASSVEVATGELFF. CDR3 in DNA: TGTGCCAGCAGCGTAGAAGTAGCCACCGGGGAGCTGTTTTTT.